These 26 T cell receptor beta chains originate from one sample sequenced in a study of T cells in localized non-small cell lung cancer. Sequencing was performed with immunoSEQ multiplex PCR; in TCRdb, only in-frame clones are kept and a portion is missing. The table includes more than 70,000 clones, 84% detected once. Specimen: peripheral blood, collected before any cancer treatment. The receptors shown here come from a man aged 40 to 75 with stage I lung adenocarcinoma.

The chain has TRBV29-1 and TRBJ2-3; 8 nucleotides line up with TRBD1. Trimming at V came to 6 bases and at J to 1 base, leaving 6 bases not matched to a gene. CDR3 size: 14 residues. CDR1 and CDR2 from the germline V gene are SQVTM and ANQGSEA. The CDR3 protein is CSVVPGQGTDTQYF. The CDR3 DNA follows: TGCAGCGTAGTACCGGGACAGGGCACAGATACGCAGTATTTT.

The chain joins TRBV6-1 to TRBJ2-1; TRBD1 agrees at 9 bases. Germline V gene data show CDR1 as MNHNS and CDR2 as SASEGT. The trim removed 7 bases at V and 7 bases at J, leaving 5 bases unmatched. The CDR3 extends over 13 amino acids. The CDR3 region is CASTRQGVNEQFF. In nucleotides, the CDR3 is TGTGCCAGCACCCGACAGGGGGTGAATGAGCAGTTCTTC.

The gene calls are TRBV29-1 and TRBJ1-2; D is perhaps TRBD1 (6 bases). In germline, CDR1 is SQVTM, CDR2 ANQGSEA. V was cut by 6 bases and J by 12 bases, with 20 bases left in between. The CDR3 sequence is 12 residues long. The CDR3 bases are TGCAGCGTCCTAGGGGGGGCAAGGGACGACACCTTC. Translated: CSVLGGARDDTF.

The rearrangement links TRBV27 to TRBJ2-7; D gene ambiguous. V dropped 8 bases and J dropped 3 bases, with 17 bases sitting between them. There are 14 residues in the CDR3. The germline gives CDR1 MNHEY, CDR2 SMNVEV (reference sequence). CDR3 nucleotide sequence: TGTGCCAGCTTCGGCGGACGAAGGGTCTACGAGCAGTACTTC. As protein: CASFGGRRVYEQYF.

This clone has only one observation. The rearrangement links TRBV4-1 to TRBJ1-4; D call uncertain. V was pared by 0 bases and J by 0 bases, with 8 bases between. The CDR3 has 16 amino acids. CDR1 is MGHRA and CDR2 is YSYEKL in the germline V gene. CDR3 sequence: CASSQETLTTNEKLFF. The CDR3 nucleotides read TGCGCCAGCAGCCAAGAAACATTAACAACTAATGAAAAACTGTTTTTT.

This clone came up once. This chain connects TRBV7-9 to TRBJ2-1, with unresolved D. V shed 5 bases and J shed 9 bases, with 8 bases lying between them. This CDR3 is built from 11 residues. Germline CDR1 SEHNR, CDR2 FQNEAQ (reference sequence). The CDR3 nucleotides are TGTGCCAGCAGCCTCCTGGGTGAGCAGTTCTTC. Translating gives CASSLLGEQFF.

This clone appeared once. The V and J genes are TRBV5-6 and TRBJ2-2; TRBD2 might be the D (6 bases). This CDR3 has 16 residues. Germline values: CDR1 SGHDT, CDR2 YYEEEE. Deletions cut 4 bases from V and 1 base from J, with 14 bases between. The CDR3 nucleotides are TGTGCCAGCAGCATACTACGGCGGGAGAACACCGGGGAGCTGTTTTTT. Its translation: CASSILRRENTGELFF.

This clone was seen a handful of times. The chain couples TRBV4-2 to TRBJ2-2; 7 bases fit TRBD2. The CDR3 loop spans 17 amino acids. CDR1 is LGHNA, CDR2 YNFKEQ, per germline. Trimming removed 1 base from V and 2 bases from J; junction bases left unmatched: 7. CDR3 protein: CASSQGDLAENTGELFF. As DNA, the CDR3 is TGTGCCAGCAGCCAAGGCGACCTAGCGGAAAACACCGGGGAGCTGTTTTTT.

This clone has only one observation. V usage is TRBV7-9 and J usage is TRBJ1-2, with unresolved D. Germline CDR1 and CDR2: SEHNR and FQNEAQ (reference sequence). The CDR3 totals 13 residues. V was shortened by 5 bases and J by 6 bases, with 13 bases between the two germline ends. The CDR3 protein is CASSRRTGDGYTF. Written as DNA, the CDR3 is TGTGCCAGCAGCCGCCGGACGGGCGATGGCTACACCTTC. Drawing the rest from reference TRBV7-9 and TRBJ1-2, the complete variable domain is DTGVSQNPRHKITKRGQNVTFRCDPISEHNRLYWYRQTLGQGPEFLTYFQNEAQLEKSRLLSDRFSAERPKGSFSTLEIQRTEQGDSAMYLCASSRRTGDGYTFGSGTRLTVV.

This chain joins TRBV5-1 and TRBJ2-1; 11 positions agree with TRBD1. V was pared by 4 bases and J by 0 bases, with 0 bases of the junction left unmatched. CDR1 is SGHRS and CDR2 is YFSETQ in the germline V gene. This CDR3 is 15 amino acids long. The CDR3 DNA reads TGCGCCAGCAGCGGGACAGGGGGCTCCTACAATGAGCAGTTCTTC. As protein: CASSGTGGSYNEQFF. Full variable domain (missing parts from reference TRBV5-1 and TRBJ2-1): KAGVTQTPRYLIKTRGQQVTLSCSPISGHRSVSWYQQTPGQGLQFLFEYFSETQRNKGNFPGRFSGRQFSNSRSEMNVSTLELGDSALYLCASSGTGGSYNEQFFGPGTRLTVL.

The rearrangement joins TRBV9 to TRBJ1-3; D possibly corresponds to TRBD1 (5 bases). CDR3 length: 17 residues. V was clipped by 0 bases and J by 0 bases, with 13 bases between them. Germline V gives CDR1 SGDLS, CDR2 YYNGEE. The CDR3 reads CASSVDQGAPSGNTIYF. Here the CDR3 DNA reads TGTGCCAGCAGCGTAGATCAGGGAGCCCCCTCTGGAAACACCATATATTTT. Complete variable domain (other parts from reference TRBV9 and TRBJ1-3): DSGVTQTPKHLITATGQRVTLRCSPRSGDLSVYWYQQSLDQGLQFLIQYYNGEERAKGNILERFSAQQFPDLHSELNLSSLELGDSALYFCASSVDQGAPSGNTIYFGEGSWLTVV.

The chain couples TRBV28 to TRBJ2-1, with D perhaps matching TRBD1 or TRBD2 (5 bases each). The CDR3 totals 14 residues. The ends were cut back, 7 bases at V and 4 bases at J, with 14 bases in the middle. Looked up from germline, CDR1 is MDHEN and CDR2 is SYDVKM. The chain's CDR3 is CASNMGPNYNEQFF. For the CDR3, the DNA is TGTGCCAGCAACATGGGACCGAATTACAATGAGCAGTTCTTC.

This clone appeared a few times. The rearrangement joins TRBV2 to TRBJ2-5, with TRBD1 identical over 7 bases. CDR3 size: 20 residues. V dropped 3 bases and J dropped 4; count of bases not matched to a gene: 23. Germline values: CDR1 SNHLY, CDR2 FYNNEI. Here the CDR3 DNA reads TGTGCCAGCAGTGATAATGGTTGGCGAAGTACATCGGGACAGCGAGAGACCCAGTACTTC. It specifies CASSDNGWRSTSGQRETQYF.

This clone is a singleton in its sample. J is TRBJ2-4 and V is TRBV6-4; no clear D gene. Germline CDR1 reads MRHNA; CDR2 reads SNTAGT. CDR3 length equals 11 residues. V lost 6 bases and J lost 9, with 9 bases in between. The CDR3 reads CASRTSGIQYF. CDR3 bases: TGTGCCAGCAGGACCTCCGGCATTCAGTACTTC.

V is TRBV30 and J is TRBJ2-3; 10 bases line up with TRBD1. The CDR3 sequence is 18 residues long. The trim removed 2 bases at V and 0 bases at J, leaving 11 bases unmatched. The germline V gene has CDR1 GTSNPN and CDR2 SVGIG (reference sequence). This CDR3 is CAWSHPLGTGDSTDTQYF. In DNA form, the CDR3 reads TGTGCCTGGAGTCACCCCCTGGGGACAGGGGATAGCACAGATACGCAGTATTTT.

The V and J genes are TRBV6-6 and TRBJ1-2; D gene unclear. V gave up 4 bases and J gave up 8 bases, with 5 bases separating them. The CDR3 consists of 10 residues. In germline, CDR1 is MNHNY, CDR2 SVGAGI (reference sequence). The CDR3 nucleotides are TGTGCCAGCAGTTCCTCCGGCTACACCTTC. This codes for CASSSSGYTF.

The chain employs TRBV7-9 and TRBJ2-3, with TRBD2 matching over 8 bases. The germline V gene encodes CDR1 SEHNR and CDR2 FQNEAQ (reference sequence). J was trimmed by 0 bases and V by 2 bases; bases with no gene match: 4. The CDR3 is 16 residues long. The CDR3: CASSLMKRGSTDTQYF. The CDR3 DNA is TGTGCCAGCAGCTTAATGAAGCGGGGGAGCACAGATACGCAGTATTTT. The full variable domain, completed using reference TRBV7-9 and TRBJ2-3, is DTGVSQNPRHKITKRGQNVTFRCDPISEHNRLYWYRQTLGQGPEFLTYFQNEAQLEKSRLLSDRFSAERPKGSFSTLEIQRTEQGDSAMYLCASSLMKRGSTDTQYFGPGTRLTVL.

V gene TRBV12-5 combines with J gene TRBJ1-2; D perhaps matches TRBD1 (6 bases). The CDR3 covers 17 residues. Trimming left V 0 bases short and J 2 bases short, with 16 bases between. Germline V lookup: CDR1 LGHNT, CDR2 FRNRAP. The CDR3, as DNA: TGTGCTAGTGGTTTGGTAGCTGGGCAGGGGACAAACTATGGCTACACCTTC. Translation: CASGLVAGQGTNYGYTF.

V is TRBV6-5 and J is TRBJ1-1; D is perhaps TRBD1 (5 bases). The V end lost 6 bases, the J end lost 4 bases, and 15 bases lay between the germline ends. The CDR3 spans 14 residues. Germline V gives CDR1 MNHEY, CDR2 SVGAGI. CDR3 in amino acids: CASSYVQGATEAFF. Here the CDR3 DNA reads TGTGCCAGCAGCTACGTCCAGGGAGCCACTGAAGCTTTCTTT.

The chain uses TRBV5-5 and TRBJ1-5, with TRBD1 identical over 7 bases. The CDR3 runs 15 residues. After removal of 4 bases from V and 1 base from J, the junction contained 5 bases not matched to a gene. The V gene's germline CDR1 is SGHKS and CDR2 YYEKEE (reference sequence). CDR3 DNA: TGTGCCAGCAGCCCGGCGACAGGGAGCAATCAGCCCCAGCATTTT. Translating gives CASSPATGSNQPQHF.

A word on this clone: A read error may produce the germline difference seen at one junction end. This rearrangement joins TRBV30 to TRBJ1-1; 8 bases are a match to TRBD1. The CDR3 extends over 14 amino acids. Germline loops: CDR1 GTSNPN, CDR2 SVGIG (reference sequence). DNA of the CDR3: TGTGCCCGGAGCATGCAGGGGGCCTGGGGTGAAGCTTTCTTT. The encoded protein is CARSMQGAWGEAFF. The whole variable domain, remainder taken from reference TRBV30 and TRBJ1-1, is SQTIHQWPATLVQPVGSPLSLECTVEGTSNPNLYWYRQAAGRGLQLLFYSVGIGQISSEVPQNLSASRPQDRQFILSSKKLLLSDSGFYLCARSMQGAWGEAFFGQGTRLTVV.

The V and J genes are TRBV19 and TRBJ2-7; tentative D call: TRBD2 (5 bases). The CDR3 extends over 15 amino acids. The germline V gene has CDR1 LNHDA and CDR2 SQIVND (reference sequence). V lost 7 bases and J lost 5, with 21 bases in between. CDR3 protein: CASKPTGNSLHEQYF. In nucleotides, the CDR3 is TGTGCCAGTAAACCGACCGGGAATTCCCTCCACGAGCAGTACTTC. The full variable domain, with the rest looked up from reference TRBV19 and TRBJ2-7, is DGGITQSPKYLFRKEGQNVTLSCEQNLNHDAMYWYRQDPGQGLRLIYYSQIVNDFQKGDIAEGYSVSREKKESFPLTVTSAQKNPTAFYLCASKPTGNSLHEQYFGPGTRLTVT.

This clone was counted once. The rearrangement uses TRBV4-1 and TRBJ2-2; D is unclear. CDR1 is MGHRA and CDR2 is YSYEKL in the germline V gene. The V end lost 0 bases, the J end lost 2 bases, and 13 bases lay between the germline ends. The CDR3 runs to 17 residues. The CDR3 DNA follows: TGCGCCAGCAGCCAAGAAAGTGAGGCACTTAACACCGGGGAGCTGTTTTTT. Translated: CASSQESEALNTGELFF.

This sequence joins TRBV5-6 and TRBJ1-2; D is unresolved. V shed 5 bases and J shed 0 bases, with 5 bases lying between them. The CDR3 runs 12 residues. Germline V gives CDR1 SGHDT, CDR2 YYEEEE. The CDR3 nucleotides read TGTGCCAGCAGAGAGGCTAACTATGGCTACACCTTC. Translating it yields CASREANYGYTF.

The chain links TRBV18 to TRBJ1-2; D remains unclear. CDR3 length: 14 residues. Trimming shortened V by 1 base and J by 2 bases, and 8 bases separated the two germline ends. CDR1 and CDR2 (germline): KGHSH, LQKENI. The DNA of the CDR3 is TGTGCCAGCTCACCACAGGGCGCGAACTATGGCTACACCTTC. Its translation: CASSPQGANYGYTF.

This clone turned up a few times. V gene TRBV6-1 combines with J gene TRBJ2-1; TRBD2 might be the D (5 bases). V lost 7 bases and J lost 0, with 10 bases in between. The length of the CDR3 is 14 residues. Per germline, CDR1 MNHNS and CDR2 SASEGT. The CDR3 bases are TGTGCCAGCACAAGGGAGATCTCCTACAATGAGCAGTTCTTC. Protein product: CASTREISYNEQFF.